These 26 T cell receptor beta chains share one sample of origin, sequenced in a study of blood T cells in healthy people across ages. Through a sample-barcoded 5' primer and a J-beta primer mix, a second PCR was run for roughly 6 to 11 cycles. TCRdb called the 5' RACE reads again in MiXCR, with one record for every CDR3 protein. The sample comprises 650,000 to 1,000,000 distinct CDR3 sequences, around 34% of which are singletons, and 10% to 15% rests with the top ten. The sequencing sample was made of blood. The receptors stem from a man between 18 and 29 years old in good health.

The table lists this clonotype with many counts. This chain links TRBV12-3 or TRBV12-4 with TRBJ2-5; tentative D call: TRBD1 (6 bases). This CDR3 contains 15 residues. V was cut by 4 bases and J by 4 bases, with 16 bases left in between. Here the CDR3 reads CASSSAGLGAETQYF. The CDR3 DNA sequence: TGTGCCAGCAGTTCGGCAGGGTTGGGGGCAGAGACCCAGTACTTC.

The gene calls are TRBV10-3 and TRBJ1-2, with a tentative D call TRBD1 (6 bases). Trimming took off 3 bases at V and 3 bases at J, with 14 bases between the two ends. This CDR3 region has 15 residues. Germline V CDR1 and CDR2: ENHRY, SYGVKD. The CDR3 DNA reads as TGTGCCATCAGTGACAGCGGGACACGGGACTATGGCTACACCTTC. Protein sequence: CAISDSGTRDYGYTF.

The CDR3 region is CASSLLQGRVPNQPQHF. CDR3 in DNA: TGTGCCAGCAGTTTATTACAGGGGAGGGTCCCCAATCAGCCCCAGCATTTT. The chain joins TRBV27 to TRBJ1-5; TRBD1 matches at 7 bases. V trimming: 1 base; J trimming: 3 bases; junction bases outside the gene matches: 9. Per germline, CDR1 MNHEY and CDR2 SMNVEV (reference sequence). This CDR3 is built from 17 residues.

The rearrangement uses TRBV4-3 and TRBJ1-3; D is uncertain. In germline, CDR1 is LGHNA, CDR2 YSLEER. V gave up 0 bases and J gave up 0 bases, with 6 bases separating them. The CDR3 spans 15 residues. The CDR3 spells CASSQEWSSGNTIYF. The CDR3 DNA sequence: TGCGCCAGCAGCCAAGAATGGTCCTCTGGAAACACCATATATTTT.

V usage is TRBV7-9 and J usage is TRBJ1-1; D possibly corresponds to TRBD1 (5 bases). The V end lost 4 bases, the J end lost 1 base, and 16 bases lay between the germline ends. The CDR3 has 16 amino acids. Germline V CDR1 and CDR2: SEHNR, FQNEAQ (reference sequence). Written as DNA, the CDR3 is TGTGCCAGCAGCTCCCATTTACCGGGGCAGAACACTGAAGCTTTCTTT. Translating gives CASSSHLPGQNTEAFF.

The CDR3 DNA is TGCAGTGCTACCCGTTTAGATACGCAGTATTTT. It specifies CSATRLDTQYF. The chain uses TRBV20-1 and TRBJ2-3; D remains ambiguous. Trimming took off 4 bases at V and 5 bases at J, with 7 bases between the two ends. The CDR3 has 11 residues. CDR1 DFQATT and CDR2 SNEGSKA come from the germline V gene (reference sequence).

This clonotype was picked up one time. The chain combines TRBV20-1 with TRBJ2-4; 8 positions agree with TRBD2. The germline gives CDR1 DFQATT, CDR2 SNEGSKA (reference sequence). CDR3 length: 18 residues. V was clipped by 5 bases and J by 2 bases; unmatched bases: 17. The CDR3 DNA follows: TGCAGTGCTGGCGACTCCGGAACAGCGGGGGCATCCAAAAACATTCAGTACTTC. Translated: CSAGDSGTAGASKNIQYF.

The gene calls are TRBV7-2 and TRBJ2-5; 9 nucleotides align to TRBD2. The J call may be wrong; the DNA end is better matched by TRBJ2-7. CDR3 length: 18 residues. Germline CDR1 and CDR2: SGHTA and FQGNSA. This chain's CDR3 is CASSLAPPTSGATYEQYF. The CDR3 bases are TGTGCCAGCAGCTTAGCTCCCCCGACTAGCGGCGCCACCTACGAGCAGTACTTC.

The chain is built from TRBV20-1 and TRBJ2-5, with TRBD2 as a possible D gene (5 bases). The CDR3 consists of 15 residues. Trimming removed 1 base at V and 1 base at J, with 13 bases between. Germline CDR1 DFQATT, CDR2 SNEGSKA (reference sequence). The CDR3 is CSARGTFGVQETQYF. Written as DNA, the CDR3 is TGCAGTGCTAGAGGGACCTTCGGGGTCCAAGAGACCCAGTACTTC.

This chain uses TRBV5-1 with TRBJ2-3, with D unclear. Germline V CDR1 and CDR2: SGHRS, YFSETQ. V lost 4 bases to trimming and J lost 2 bases, with 14 bases between them. The CDR3 totals 15 residues. This CDR3 reads CASSPMGWTTDTQYF. DNA of the CDR3: TGCGCCAGCAGCCCCATGGGCTGGACCACAGATACGCAGTATTTT.

This clonotype was observed at least ten times. The chain couples TRBV10-3 to TRBJ1-1; D perhaps matches TRBD1 (5 bases). The germline CDR1 and CDR2 sequences are ENHRY and SYGVKD. The CDR3 has 15 residues. V lost 9 bases and J lost 4, with 21 bases in between. DNA for the CDR3: TGTGCCATTAGCGGCACGCGGGACCCTATCACTGAAGCTTTCTTT. Translation gives CAISGTRDPITEAFF.

This clonotype was picked up many times. One junction end disagrees with the germline gene, perhaps due to a read error. The chain uses TRBV5-1 and TRBJ1-1; a possible D gene is TRBD1 (5 bases). Germline V gene lookup returns CDR1 SGHRS and CDR2 YFSETQ. The CDR3 contains 11 residues. The CDR3 loop reads CASSRDTEAFF. CDR3 in DNA: TGTGCCAGCAGCAGGGACACTGAAGCTTTCTTT.

In its sample, this clonotype was seen a few times. This rearrangement joins TRBV20-1 to TRBJ2-4; 8 bases are shared with TRBD2. V lost 4 bases to trimming and J lost 0 bases; unmatched junction nucleotides: 8. Germline V gene lookup returns CDR1 DFQATT and CDR2 SNEGSKA (reference sequence). The CDR3 is 16 residues long. This CDR3 is CSATRGGAAAKNIQYF. In nucleotides, the CDR3 is TGCAGTGCTACTCGGGGGGGAGCGGCAGCCAAAAACATTCAGTACTTC.

About this clonotype itself: At one end, the junction sequence differs from germline, possibly due to a read error. The V gene is TRBV7-8, the J gene TRBJ1-5; 7 bases are a match to TRBD1. Germline V gives CDR1 SGHVS, CDR2 FQNEAQ. The CDR3 runs 18 residues. CDR3 DNA sequence: TGTACCAGCAGCTTAAGGCGGGACAGAAATAATAGCAATCAGCCCCAGCATTTT. Amino acid sequence: CTSSLRRDRNNSNQPQHF.

The rearrangement links TRBV5-5 to TRBJ2-1; a weak D match, TRBD2 (6 bases). Between the trimmed V and J ends, which lost 6 bases and 5 bases, there was a span of 12 bases. The CDR3 covers 13 residues. Germline V gives CDR1 SGHKS, CDR2 YYEKEE (reference sequence). The DNA of the CDR3 is TGTGCCAGCACCGCCGGGGGAAACAATGAGCAGTTCTTC. It translates to CASTAGGNNEQFF.

V is TRBV12-3 or TRBV12-4 and J is TRBJ1-2, with 7 bases matching TRBD1. V lost 6 bases, J lost 7 bases, and 8 bases stayed unmatched. The CDR3 loop spans 13 amino acids. CDR3 protein: CASSADRVSGYTF. The CDR3 nucleotides read TGTGCCAGCAGCGCCGACAGGGTTAGTGGCTACACCTTC.

This sequence joins TRBV9 and TRBJ2-1; tentatively, D is TRBD1 or TRBD2 (5 bases each). This CDR3 has 15 residues. CDR1 and CDR2 (germline): SGDLS, YYNGEE. V shed 6 bases and J shed 3 bases, with 16 bases lying between them. The CDR3 DNA sequence: TGTGCCAGCACCCTCGGAGTGGGGGTCTACAATGAGCAGTTCTTC. Protein: CASTLGVGVYNEQFF.

J is TRBJ2-1 and V is TRBV5-1; 12 bases are a match to TRBD2. J was trimmed by 7 bases and V by 4 bases; bases with no gene match: 9. Germline-derived CDR1 and CDR2 are SGHRS and YFSETQ. The length of the CDR3 is 16 residues. The DNA of the CDR3 is TGCGCCAGCAGCCCTAGCGGGGGGGCCTCCTGGAATGAGCAGTTCTTC. Translated: CASSPSGGASWNEQFF.

As DNA, the CDR3 is TGTGCCAGCAGCTTAGGTGACTACGGATACAATGAGCAGTACTTC. Translation gives CASSLGDYGYNEQYF. The chain uses TRBV7-8 and TRBJ2-7; the D gene is possibly TRBD2 (5 bases). With 1 base removed from V and 7 bases from J, the gap between germline ends came to 17 bases. The CDR3 extends over 15 amino acids. Germline V CDR1 and CDR2: SGHVS, FQNEAQ.

V gene TRBV6-2 or TRBV6-3 combines with J gene TRBJ2-3; 8 nucleotides line up with TRBD2. Germline lookup yields CDR1 MNHEY and CDR2 SVGEGT. This CDR3 has 11 residues. V lost 7 bases, J lost 13 bases, and 7 bases stayed unmatched. Here the CDR3 DNA reads TGTGCCAGCAACCACGGGACTAGAGAGTATTTT. It yields the protein CASNHGTREYF.

This clonotype appeared a few times. The chain is built from TRBV20-1 and TRBJ2-1; the match to TRBD1 covers 11 bases. The J call may not be correct, given that the DNA end is closer to TRBJ2-7. Germline V gene data show CDR1 as DFQATT and CDR2 as SNEGSKA (reference sequence). The CDR3 consists of 16 residues. CDR3 sequence: CSAQPGTGGLYNEQYF. The CDR3 DNA sequence: TGCAGTGCTCAACCCGGGACAGGGGGGTTATACAATGAGCAGTACTTC.

This clonotype has more than one count but fewer than ten. V usage is TRBV5-1 and J usage is TRBJ2-1; 9 bases map to TRBD1. The ends lost 2 bases at V and 2 bases at J; junction bases unmatched: 5. Germline-derived CDR1 and CDR2 are SGHRS and YFSETQ. This CDR3 is 16 amino acids long. In nucleotides, the CDR3 is TGCGCCAGCAGCTTCAACAGGGGGCGCACCTACAATGAGCAGTTCTTC. It specifies CASSFNRGRTYNEQFF.

The V and J genes are TRBV4-1 and TRBJ2-7; tentatively, D is TRBD1 (5 bases). Trimming left V 4 bases short and J 0 bases short, with 16 bases between. The V gene's germline CDR1 is MGHRA and CDR2 YSYEKL. The CDR3 runs 16 residues. The CDR3 DNA reads as TGCGCCAGCAGCCTACTAAGGGGTAAGGGCTCCTACGAGCAGTACTTC. Protein: CASSLLRGKGSYEQYF.

This clonotype was counted a few times. V usage is TRBV4-2 and J usage is TRBJ2-1; possibly TRBD1 or TRBD2 for D (5 bases each). The CDR3 sequence is 15 residues long. V was shortened by 4 bases and J by 5 bases, with 15 bases between the two germline ends. Germline V gene lookup returns CDR1 LGHNA and CDR2 YNFKEQ. CDR3 protein: CASSLVGTQDNEQFF. The CDR3 DNA follows: TGTGCCAGCAGCCTAGTAGGGACCCAGGACAATGAGCAGTTCTTC.

The V gene is TRBV2, the J gene TRBJ2-7, with D perhaps matching TRBD1 or TRBD2 (5 bases each). The J call is doubtful: the DNA matches TRBJ2-5 better. Germline-derived CDR1 and CDR2 are SNHLY and FYNNEI. This CDR3 spans 14 amino acids. CDR3 nucleotides: TGTGCCAGCAGTGACCGGGGACCTAGGGAGACCCAGTACTTC. It specifies CASSDRGPRETQYF.

This clonotype has just a few counts. The chain couples TRBV15 to TRBJ2-1; TRBD2 agrees at 9 bases. Germline values: CDR1 LNHNV, CDR2 YYDKDF (reference sequence). V lost 7 bases and J lost 3; bases outside the gene matches: 7. CDR3 length: 15 amino acids. CDR3 bases: TGTGCCACCAACCGTGGACTAGCGAACTACAATGAGCAGTTCTTC. It codes for CATNRGLANYNEQFF.